Following are 9 T cell receptor beta chains from one sample sequenced in a study of control samples from healthy donors and cancer patients. Repertoires were generated with immunoSEQ multiplex PCR, while TCRdb's copy carries only in-frame clones and drops some. The sample yields more than 95,000 clones, almost 95% seen once. Specimen: PBMCs. These receptors originate from a man older than 75 with head and neck cancer.

In DNA form, the CDR3 reads TGTGCCAGCGCCCGAGGACAGGCTGGCTACACCTTC. Amino acid sequence: CASARGQAGYTF. This chain links TRBV25-1 with TRBJ1-2, with 7 bases matching TRBD1. Germline V lookup: CDR1 MGHDK, CDR2 SYGVNS. V was pared by 8 bases and J by 7 bases, with 7 bases of the junction left unmatched. CDR3 length: 12 amino acids.

The V and J genes are TRBV10-2 and TRBJ1-1, with no clear D. The CDR3 length is 15 residues. V was trimmed by 1 base and J by 7 bases, leaving 16 bases between them. CDR1 and CDR2 (germline): WSHSY, SAAADI. CDR3 nucleotides: TGCGCCAGCAGTGAGTACGGCAGCCCTGAAATTGAAGCTTTCTTT. Its protein is CASSEYGSPEIEAFF.

The genes are TRBV10-3 and TRBJ2-5, with 8 nucleotides matching TRBD1. Germline V gene lookup returns CDR1 ENHRY and CDR2 SYGVKD. The length of the CDR3 is 15 residues. V shed 6 bases and J 5 bases; nucleotides not matched to a gene: 11. CDR3 region: CAISRARTGLETQYF. The CDR3 DNA follows: TGTGCCATCAGCCGGGCAAGGACAGGGTTGGAGACCCAGTACTTC.

CDR3: CASSRTGSSNQPQHF. In DNA form, the CDR3 reads TGTGCCAGCAGTCGGACAGGCTCAAGCAATCAGCCCCAGCATTTT. This rearrangement joins TRBV6-5 to TRBJ1-5, with 7 bases fitting TRBD1. The V gene end was trimmed by 5 bases and the J gene end by 1 base; junction bases not matched to a gene: 5. From germline, CDR1 is MNHEY and CDR2 SVGAGI. CDR3 size: 15 residues.

The chain couples TRBV30 to TRBJ2-5; TRBD1 matches 9 bases. CDR3 length equals 16 residues. J was trimmed by 5 bases and V by 5 bases; bases with no gene match: 15. Germline CDR1 and CDR2: GTSNPN and SVGIG (reference sequence). CDR3 DNA sequence: TGTGCCTGGGCGCGAACCGGGACAGGGTTTTCGGAGACCCAGTACTTC. This translates into CAWARTGTGFSETQYF.

The chain has TRBV9 and TRBJ1-3, with D uncertain. Trimming removed 3 bases from V and 5 bases from J, with 9 bases in between. This CDR3 comprises 13 residues. Germline CDR1 SGDLS, CDR2 YYNGEE. DNA of the CDR3: TGTGCCAGCAGCGAAGGCCGTCGAAACACCATATATTTT. It encodes CASSEGRRNTIYF.

This sequence joins TRBV30 and TRBJ2-1; the D gene is possibly TRBD1 (6 bases). The germline gives CDR1 GTSNPN, CDR2 SVGIG (reference sequence). Trimming removed 1 base from V and 9 bases from J, with 16 bases in between. There are 14 residues in the CDR3. The CDR3 region has the DNA TGTGCCTGGAGTGAGGGACGGACAGAAGGTGAGCAGTTCTTC. Its protein product is CAWSEGRTEGEQFF.

The chain has TRBV27 and TRBJ2-7; TRBD2 matches 7 bases. The ends lost 2 bases at V and 3 bases at J; junction bases unmatched: 7. CDR1 and CDR2 from the germline V gene are MNHEY and SMNVEV (reference sequence). The CDR3 length is 15 residues. DNA of the CDR3: TGTGCCAGCAGTTTAGCGGGGGAAGTTGGCTACGAGCAGTACTTC. As protein: CASSLAGEVGYEQYF.

The chain links TRBV7-9 to TRBJ1-2, with TRBD1 matching 7 bases. Germline trimming cut 5 bases from V and 0 bases from J; bases unmatched to any gene: 6. Looked up from germline, CDR1 is SEHNR and CDR2 is FQNEAQ (reference sequence). This CDR3 has 15 residues. CDR3 residues: CASSGRQGPNYGYTF. The CDR3 DNA follows: TGTGCCAGCAGCGGACGACAGGGCCCTAACTATGGCTACACCTTC.